The 23 T cell receptor beta chains reported below all come from one sample, sequenced in a study of molecular identifiers for immune sequencing clone quantification. TCRdb re-called the PCR reads with MiXCR, one entry per CDR3 protein. The sample consists of some 320,000 distinct CDR3 sequences, 20% to 25% of them appearing once. Sequencing used naive CD8+ T cells from blood, with Jurkat cell RNA spiked in. The subset was: FACS-sorted CD8+CD4-CCR7+CD45RA+ naive T cells. These receptors all come from a human donor in good health. Some libraries in this study had Jurkat cell RNA spiked in.

A remark on this clonotype: Since a much larger clone is just one base distant, this may be a read error. This chain joins TRBV5-4 and TRBJ2-3, with TRBD2 as a possible D gene (6 bases). This CDR3 is 15 amino acids long. CDR1 is SGHNT and CDR2 is YYREEE in the germline V gene (reference sequence). Trimming pared 10 bases from V and 0 bases from J, leaving 18 bases between. CDR3 nucleotide sequence: TGTGCCGGCACTCCTGCGGGGACTAGCACAGATACGCAGTATTTT. The encoded protein is CAGTPAGTSTDTQYF.

This clonotype was seen at least ten times. This chain uses TRBV29-1 with TRBJ1-1; no clear D gene. Per the germline V gene, CDR1 is SQVTM and CDR2 is ANQGSEA. There are 12 residues in the CDR3. Trimming shortened V by 6 bases and J by 0 bases, and 8 bases separated the two germline ends. In DNA, the CDR3 is TGCAGCGTCAGCGACCTGAACACTGAAGCTTTCTTT. This translates into CSVSDLNTEAFF.

This clonotype was seen repeatedly, ten times or more. V is TRBV2 and J is TRBJ1-1, with D unresolved. The length of the CDR3 is 14 residues. The V end was cut by 2 bases, the J end by 0 bases, with 7 bases between. The germline V gene has CDR1 SNHLY and CDR2 FYNNEI. CDR3 loop: CASSEPGLNTEAFF. CDR3 sequence (DNA): TGTGCCAGCAGTGAACCGGGTTTGAACACTGAAGCTTTCTTT.

This clonotype has ten or more counts. The J gene is TRBJ2-2, the V gene TRBV6-2 or TRBV6-3; D remains ambiguous. This CDR3 spans 12 amino acids. Germline lookup yields CDR1 MNHEY and CDR2 SVGEGT. Trimming cost V 7 bases and J 6 bases, with 9 bases left between them. CDR3 DNA: TGTGCCAGCACCTCCATCCCCGGGGAGCTGTTTTTT. Translation gives CASTSIPGELFF.

Comments on this clonotype: A much bigger clone sits one base away, suggesting this may be a read error. Lacking the conserved final phenylalanine or tryptophan, this CDR3 likely reflects a read error. The chain combines TRBV5-6 with TRBJ2-7, with D perhaps matching TRBD1 (5 bases). CDR3 size: 14 residues. Trimming cost V 3 bases and J 1 base, with 11 bases left between them. CDR1 and CDR2 from the germline V gene are SGHDT and YYEEEE. As DNA, the CDR3 is TGTGCCAGCAGCTGGGGCAGGGTTTCCTACGAGCAGTACCTC. It encodes CASSWGRVSYEQYL.

This clonotype was picked up a small number of times. The J gene is TRBJ2-5, the V gene TRBV4-3; 8 nucleotides agree with TRBD2. V was pared by 4 bases and J by 2 bases, with 12 bases of the junction left unmatched. The CDR3 is 17 residues long. The germline V gene has CDR1 LGHNA and CDR2 YSLEER. CDR3 sequence reads: CASSLSLGLAGQETQYF. The CDR3 bases are TGCGCCAGCAGCCTATCGCTGGGGCTAGCGGGTCAAGAGACCCAGTACTTC.

The sample holds a few counts of this clonotype. V gene TRBV4-1 combines with J gene TRBJ1-1, with D perhaps matching TRBD1 (5 bases). The CDR3 extends over 13 amino acids. CDR1 and CDR2 (germline): MGHRA, YSYEKL. Deletions cut 1 base from V and 4 bases from J, with 7 bases between. CDR3 sequence (DNA): TGCGCCAGCAGCCAAGCAGGGATCACTGAAGCTTTCTTT. Translation gives CASSQAGITEAFF.

The chain has TRBV7-9 and TRBJ2-5; 9 bases fit TRBD2. The germline gives CDR1 SEHNR, CDR2 FQNEAQ (reference sequence). This CDR3 spans 16 amino acids. V dropped 4 bases and J dropped 5; count of bases not matched to a gene: 11. The CDR3, as DNA: TGTGCCAGCAGCTCATTACTAGCGGGCGCCGGGGAGACCCAGTACTTC. This encodes CASSSLLAGAGETQYF.

This rearrangement joins TRBV19 to TRBJ1-2; D remains unclear. The CDR3 consists of 15 residues. Trimming shortened V by 5 bases and J by 5 bases, and 18 bases separated the two germline ends. Germline-derived CDR1 and CDR2 are LNHDA and SQIVND (reference sequence). The CDR3 DNA sequence: TGTGCCAGTAGTGCTCGAGCTTCTCCTTCATATGGCTACACCTTC. Translating gives CASSARASPSYGYTF.

The rearrangement uses TRBV7-8 and TRBJ2-1, with TRBD2 identical over 9 bases. V shed 4 bases and J 3 bases; nucleotides not matched to a gene: 4. In germline, CDR1 is SGHVS, CDR2 FQNEAQ. CDR3 length equals 15 residues. Written as DNA, the CDR3 is TGTGCCAGCAGCTCAGGGACTAGCAGCTACAATGAGCAGTTCTTC. Protein product: CASSSGTSSYNEQFF.

Comment on this clonotype: Its ends do not fully match the called genes, so a read error is possible. The chain couples TRBV6-1 to TRBJ1-4; 7 nucleotides align to TRBD1. Germline loops: CDR1 MNHNS, CDR2 SASEGT. CDR3 length equals 19 residues. CDR3 DNA sequence: TGTTCCAGCTTCACACCCCGGGAGGGGGCCATTCCAACTAATGAAAAACTGTTTTTT. Encoded protein: CSSFTPREGAIPTNEKLFF.

Many counts were recorded for this clonotype. CDR3 nucleotides: TGTGCCAGCAGTTACGGTCAGGGCCTCCTCAATCAGCCCCAGCATTTT. It is translated as CASSYGQGLLNQPQHF. This chain joins TRBV6-2 or TRBV6-3 and TRBJ1-5, with D perhaps TRBD1 (5 bases). CDR3 length equals 16 residues. Trimming stripped 2 bases from V and 3 bases from J, with 14 bases between. Per germline, CDR1 MNHEY and CDR2 SVGEGT.

The chain employs TRBV30 and TRBJ1-1, with D uncertain. V was clipped by 5 bases and J by 4 bases, with 11 bases between them. The germline V gene has CDR1 GTSNPN and CDR2 SVGIG (reference sequence). This CDR3 region has 12 residues. The DNA for the CDR3 is TGTGCCTGGGAATTGGAGGGCACTGAAGCTTTCTTT. Translating it yields CAWELEGTEAFF.

The V and J genes are TRBV4-1 and TRBJ2-1; perhaps TRBD2 as D (6 bases). CDR3 length: 15 amino acids. The ends were cut back, 5 bases at V and 3 bases at J, with 14 bases in the middle. Germline V gives CDR1 MGHRA, CDR2 YSYEKL. CDR3 bases: TGCGCCAGCAGCTCCCTTTTAGCGGACTACAATGAGCAGTTCTTC. Protein: CASSSLLADYNEQFF.

This clonotype appeared a few times. The rearrangement uses TRBV28 and TRBJ2-2; 7 bases map to TRBD1. Germline CDR1 is MDHEN and CDR2 is SYDVKM. J lost 0 bases, V lost 3 bases, and 7 bases had no gene match. This CDR3 is 17 amino acids long. The CDR3: CASSLPGQFANTGELFF. The CDR3 DNA reads TGTGCCAGCAGTTTGCCGGGACAGTTCGCGAACACCGGGGAGCTGTTTTTT. The variable domain in full, completed from reference TRBV28 and TRBJ2-2, reads DVKVTQSSRYLVKRTGEKVFLECVQDMDHENMFWYRQDPGLGLRLIYFSYDVKMKEKGDIPEGYSVSREKKERFSLILESASTNQTSMYLCASSLPGQFANTGELFFGEGSRLTVL.

This clonotype appeared many times. The V call is TRBV19, the J call TRBJ2-3; D is unresolved. The CDR3 is 15 amino acids. Germline CDR1 and CDR2: LNHDA and SQIVND (reference sequence). Trimming took off 3 bases at V and 2 bases at J, with 12 bases between the two ends. The CDR3 DNA sequence: TGTGCCAGTAGTATGTGGTCAGGCCTCACAGATACGCAGTATTTT. Translating gives CASSMWSGLTDTQYF.

In regard to this clonotype: This may be a read error: a much more frequent sequence differs by one nucleotide. The chain carries TRBV4-3 and TRBJ1-3, with a possible D match to TRBD1 (6 bases). This CDR3 comprises 16 residues. Germline CDR1 reads LGHNA; CDR2 reads YSLEER. The CDR3 sequence: CASSYRDTGSGNAIYF. The CDR3 region has the DNA TGCGCCAGCAGCTACCGGGACACTGGCTCTGGAAACGCCATATATTTT.

This clonotype appeared many times. The V gene is TRBV20-1, the J gene TRBJ2-7; 7 bases match TRBD2. CDR1 is DFQATT, CDR2 SNEGSKA, per germline (reference sequence). Unmatched junction bases numbered 8, after V lost 0 bases and J lost 0 bases. The CDR3 is 16 residues long. CDR3 amino acids: CSARDDEAGSSYEQYF. As DNA, the CDR3 is TGCAGTGCTAGAGATGATGAAGCGGGGAGCTCCTACGAGCAGTACTTC.

Concerning this clonotype: A read error may be the cause here, since a much bigger clone is one base away. As the CDR3 is not closed by the conserved phenylalanine or tryptophan, this likely results from a read error. The chain carries TRBV7-9 and TRBJ2-5; D perhaps matches TRBD1 (7 bases). In germline, CDR1 is SEHNR, CDR2 FQNEAQ (reference sequence). The CDR3 contains 14 residues. The V end was cut by 5 bases, the J end by 1 base, with 11 bases between. The CDR3 DNA is TGTGCCAGCAGCCCGCGGGACAGCCAAGAGACCCAGTACATC. Translation: CASSPRDSQETQYI.

Concerning this clonotype: A read error may be the cause here, since a much bigger clone is one base away. Given the absence of the conserved phenylalanine or tryptophan at the CDR3 end, a read error is likely. The V gene is TRBV6-2 or TRBV6-3, the J gene TRBJ2-4, with 12 nucleotides matching TRBD2. Germline lookup yields CDR1 MNHEY and CDR2 SVGEGT. Losses at the gene ends were 3 bases for V and 6 bases for J; bases not matched to a gene: 6. This CDR3 is 16 amino acids long. CDR3 protein: CASSYSGLAGINIQYL. CDR3 nucleotide sequence: TGTGCCAGCAGTTATTCAGGACTAGCGGGGATAAACATTCAGTACCTC.

This clonotype was picked up one time. A much larger clone lies a single base off, so this may be a read error. This CDR3 fails to terminate in the conserved phenylalanine or tryptophan, so it likely reflects a read error. J is TRBJ2-1 and V is TRBV30; D is perhaps TRBD2 (6 bases). The germline V gene encodes CDR1 GTSNPN and CDR2 SVGIG (reference sequence). This CDR3 has 11 residues. Trimming stripped 1 base from V and 9 bases from J, with 7 bases between. CDR3 sequence (DNA): TGTGCCTGGAGTGGAGCGGGTGAGCAGTTCTCC. This codes for CAWSGAGEQFS.

This clonotype was counted at least ten times. The rearrangement links TRBV20-1 to TRBJ2-5; D may correspond to TRBD1 or TRBD2 (5 bases each). CDR1 DFQATT and CDR2 SNEGSKA come from the germline V gene (reference sequence). The V end lost 2 bases, the J end lost 1 base, and 8 bases lay between the germline ends. The CDR3 loop spans 13 amino acids. The DNA of the CDR3 is TGCAGTGCTAGATCCGGGGCCCAAGAGACCCAGTACTTC. Translating it yields CSARSGAQETQYF.

Note on this clonotype: At one end the junction does not follow the germline gene, possibly because of a read error. This rearrangement joins TRBV7-9 to TRBJ1-4; D call uncertain. Germline values: CDR1 SEHNR, CDR2 FQNEAQ (reference sequence). The CDR3 sequence is 13 residues long. In DNA form, the CDR3 reads TGTGCCAGCAGCTCCCCGATAAATGAAAACCTGTTTTTT. As protein: CASSSPINENLFF.